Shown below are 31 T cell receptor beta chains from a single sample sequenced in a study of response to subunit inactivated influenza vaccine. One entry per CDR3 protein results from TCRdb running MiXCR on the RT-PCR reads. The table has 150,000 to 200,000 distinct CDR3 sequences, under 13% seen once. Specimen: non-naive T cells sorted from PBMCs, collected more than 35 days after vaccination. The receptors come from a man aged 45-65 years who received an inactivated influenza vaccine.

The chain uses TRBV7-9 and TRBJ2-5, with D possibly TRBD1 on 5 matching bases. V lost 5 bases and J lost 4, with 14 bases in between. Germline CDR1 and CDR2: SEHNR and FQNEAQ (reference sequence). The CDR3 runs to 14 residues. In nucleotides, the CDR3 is TGTGCCAGCAGCGAAAGGGGTCAGGGAGAGACCCAGTACTTC. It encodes CASSERGQGETQYF.

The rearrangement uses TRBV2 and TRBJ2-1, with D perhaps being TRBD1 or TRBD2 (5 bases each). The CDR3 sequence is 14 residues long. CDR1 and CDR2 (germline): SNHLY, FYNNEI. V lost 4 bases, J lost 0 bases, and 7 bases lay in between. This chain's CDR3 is CASSGDGSYNEQFF. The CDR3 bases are TGTGCCAGCAGTGGGGACGGCTCCTACAATGAGCAGTTCTTC.

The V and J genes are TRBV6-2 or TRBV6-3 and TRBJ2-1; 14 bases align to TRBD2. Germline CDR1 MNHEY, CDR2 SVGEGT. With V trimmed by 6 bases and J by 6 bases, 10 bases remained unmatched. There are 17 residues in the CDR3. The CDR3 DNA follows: TGTGCCAGCAGCGCGGCCGGGACTAGCGGGAGCTTCAATGAGCAGTTCTTC. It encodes CASSAAGTSGSFNEQFF.

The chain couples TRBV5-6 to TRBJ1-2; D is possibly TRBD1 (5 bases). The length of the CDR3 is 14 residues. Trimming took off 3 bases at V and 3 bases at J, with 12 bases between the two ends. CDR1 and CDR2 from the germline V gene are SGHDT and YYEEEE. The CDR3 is CASSSHSGHYGYTF. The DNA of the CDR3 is TGTGCCAGCAGCTCCCATTCAGGGCACTATGGCTACACCTTC.

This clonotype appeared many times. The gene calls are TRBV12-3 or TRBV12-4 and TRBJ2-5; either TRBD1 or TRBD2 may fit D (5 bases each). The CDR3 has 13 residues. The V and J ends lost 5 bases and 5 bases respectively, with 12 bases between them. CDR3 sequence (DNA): TGTGCCAGCAGTGTCGGGGCCAGGGAGACCCAGTACTTC. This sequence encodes CASSVGARETQYF.

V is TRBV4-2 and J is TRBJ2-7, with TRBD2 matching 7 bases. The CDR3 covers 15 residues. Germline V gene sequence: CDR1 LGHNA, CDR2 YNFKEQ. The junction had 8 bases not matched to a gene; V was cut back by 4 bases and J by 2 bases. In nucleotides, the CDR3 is TGTGCCAGCAGCCCCGGGCTAGCGGTCACCTACGAGCAGTACTTC. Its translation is CASSPGLAVTYEQYF.

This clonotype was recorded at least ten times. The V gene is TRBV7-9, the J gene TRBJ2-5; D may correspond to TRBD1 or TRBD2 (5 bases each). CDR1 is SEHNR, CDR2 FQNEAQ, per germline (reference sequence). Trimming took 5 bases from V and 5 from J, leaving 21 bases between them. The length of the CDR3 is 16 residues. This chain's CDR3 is CASSPHVMGERETQYF. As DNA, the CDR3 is TGTGCCAGCAGCCCACACGTGATGGGGGAACGGGAGACCCAGTACTTC. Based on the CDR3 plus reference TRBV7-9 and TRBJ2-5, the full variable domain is DTGVSQNPRHKITKRGQNVTFRCDPISEHNRLYWYRQTLGQGPEFLTYFQNEAQLEKSRLLSDRFSAERPKGSFSTLEIQRTEQGDSAMYLCASSPHVMGERETQYFGPGTRLLVL.

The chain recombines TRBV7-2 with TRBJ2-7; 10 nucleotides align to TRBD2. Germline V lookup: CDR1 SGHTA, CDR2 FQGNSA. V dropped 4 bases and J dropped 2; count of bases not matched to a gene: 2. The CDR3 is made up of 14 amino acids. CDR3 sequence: CASSWSGGAYEQYF. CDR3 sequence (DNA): TGTGCCAGCAGCTGGAGCGGGGGGGCCTACGAGCAGTACTTC.

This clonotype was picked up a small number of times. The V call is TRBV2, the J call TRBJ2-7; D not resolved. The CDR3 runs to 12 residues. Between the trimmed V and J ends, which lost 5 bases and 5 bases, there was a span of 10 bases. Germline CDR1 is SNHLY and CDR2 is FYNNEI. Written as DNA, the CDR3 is TGTGCCAGCAGTTGGAAACGTGACGAGCAGTACTTC. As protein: CASSWKRDEQYF.

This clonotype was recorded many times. In DNA form, the CDR3 reads TGTGCCAGCAGCCGAGGGACAGGGGCAACTGAAGCTTTCTTT. It is translated as CASSRGTGATEAFF. J is TRBJ1-1 and V is TRBV7-2, with TRBD1 identical over 10 bases. This CDR3 has 14 residues. J gave up 5 bases and V 5 bases, and 5 bases lay outside the gene matches. From germline, CDR1 is SGHTA and CDR2 FQGNSA.

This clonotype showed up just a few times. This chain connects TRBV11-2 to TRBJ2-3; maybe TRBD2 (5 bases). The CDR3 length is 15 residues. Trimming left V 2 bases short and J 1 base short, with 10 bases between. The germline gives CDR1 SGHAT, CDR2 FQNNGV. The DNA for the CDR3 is TGTGCCAGCAGCTTATGGACTCATGGCACAGATACGCAGTATTTT. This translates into CASSLWTHGTDTQYF.

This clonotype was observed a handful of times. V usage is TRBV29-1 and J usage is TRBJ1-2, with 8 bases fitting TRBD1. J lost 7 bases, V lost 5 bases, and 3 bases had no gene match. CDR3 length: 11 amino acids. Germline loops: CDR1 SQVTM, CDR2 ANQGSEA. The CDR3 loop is CSVRQGLGYTF. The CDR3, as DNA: TGCAGCGTTCGACAGGGGCTTGGCTACACCTTC. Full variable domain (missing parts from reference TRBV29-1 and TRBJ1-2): SAVISQKPSRDICQRGTSLTIQCQVDSQVTMMFWYRQQPGQSLTLIATANQGSEATYESGFVIDKFPISRPNLTFSTLTVSNMSPEDSSIYLCSVRQGLGYTFGSGTRLTVV.

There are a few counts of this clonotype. CDR3 sequence (DNA): TGCAGTGCTAGAGATCGGTTAGCGTTTAACTATGGCTACACCTTC. It codes for CSARDRLAFNYGYTF. J is TRBJ1-2 and V is TRBV20-1; the D is unclear. Trimming shortened V by 0 bases and J by 1 base, and 12 bases separated the two germline ends. The CDR3 has 15 amino acids. CDR1 and CDR2 from the germline V gene are DFQATT and SNEGSKA (reference sequence).

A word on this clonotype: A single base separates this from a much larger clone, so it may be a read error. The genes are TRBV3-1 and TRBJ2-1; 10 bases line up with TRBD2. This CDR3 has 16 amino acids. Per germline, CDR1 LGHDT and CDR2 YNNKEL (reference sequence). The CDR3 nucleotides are TGTACCAGCAGCCAGGGCTTACCTAGCGGGGGCAATGAGCAGTTCTTC. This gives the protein CTSSQGLPSGGNEQFF.

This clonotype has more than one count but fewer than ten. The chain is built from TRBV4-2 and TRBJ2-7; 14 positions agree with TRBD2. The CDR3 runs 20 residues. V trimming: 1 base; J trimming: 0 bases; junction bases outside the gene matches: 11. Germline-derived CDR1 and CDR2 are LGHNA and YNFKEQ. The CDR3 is CASSQVGAGTSGGSSYEQYF. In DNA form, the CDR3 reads TGTGCCAGCAGCCAAGTCGGGGCGGGGACTAGCGGGGGCAGCTCCTACGAGCAGTACTTC.

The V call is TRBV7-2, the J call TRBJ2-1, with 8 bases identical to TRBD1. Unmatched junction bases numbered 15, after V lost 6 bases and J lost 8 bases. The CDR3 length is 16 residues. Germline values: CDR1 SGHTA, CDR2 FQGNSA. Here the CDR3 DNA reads TGTGCCAGCAGTCAAAAAGACAGGGGTTGGATCGATGAGCAGTTCTTC. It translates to CASSQKDRGWIDEQFF.

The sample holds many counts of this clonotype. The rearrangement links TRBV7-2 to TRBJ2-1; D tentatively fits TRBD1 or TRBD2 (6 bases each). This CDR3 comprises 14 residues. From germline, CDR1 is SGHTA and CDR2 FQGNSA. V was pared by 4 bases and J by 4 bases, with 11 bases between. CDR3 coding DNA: TGTGCCAGCAGCTCCGGGGGCTCGTACAATGAGCAGTTCTTC. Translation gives CASSSGGSYNEQFF.

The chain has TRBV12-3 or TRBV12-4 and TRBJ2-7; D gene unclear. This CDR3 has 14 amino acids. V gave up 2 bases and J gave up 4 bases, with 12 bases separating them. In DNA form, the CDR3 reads TGTGCCAGCAGTTTAAGATCCGGACGGTACGAGCAGTACTTC. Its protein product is CASSLRSGRYEQYF.

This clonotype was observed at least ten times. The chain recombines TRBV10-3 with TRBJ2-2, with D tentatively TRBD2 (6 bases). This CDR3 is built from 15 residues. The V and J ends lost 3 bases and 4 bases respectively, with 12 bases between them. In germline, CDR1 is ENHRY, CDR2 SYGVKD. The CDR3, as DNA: TGTGCCATCAGTGAAGGAGGGTTGGGCACCGGGGAGCTGTTTTTT. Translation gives CAISEGGLGTGELFF.

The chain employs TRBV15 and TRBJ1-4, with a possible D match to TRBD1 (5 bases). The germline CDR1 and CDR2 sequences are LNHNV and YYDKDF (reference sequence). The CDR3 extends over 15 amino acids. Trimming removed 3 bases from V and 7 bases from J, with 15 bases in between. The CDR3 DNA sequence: TGTGCCACCAGCAGTTACGAAGGGGAGGCTGAAAAACTGTTTTTT. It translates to CATSSYEGEAEKLFF. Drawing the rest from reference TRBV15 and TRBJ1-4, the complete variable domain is DAMVIQNPRYQVTQFGKPVTLSCSQTLNHNVMYWYQQKSSQAPKLLFHYYDKDFNNEADTPDNFQSRRPNTSFCFLDIRSPGLGDTAMYLCATSSYEGEAEKLFFGSGTQLSVL.

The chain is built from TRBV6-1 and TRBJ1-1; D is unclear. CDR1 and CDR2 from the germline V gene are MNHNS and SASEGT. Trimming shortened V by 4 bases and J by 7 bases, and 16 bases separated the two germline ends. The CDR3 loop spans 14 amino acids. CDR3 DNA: TGTGCCAGCAGTGTGGCCGGTGGTTTGGATGAAGCTTTCTTT. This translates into CASSVAGGLDEAFF.

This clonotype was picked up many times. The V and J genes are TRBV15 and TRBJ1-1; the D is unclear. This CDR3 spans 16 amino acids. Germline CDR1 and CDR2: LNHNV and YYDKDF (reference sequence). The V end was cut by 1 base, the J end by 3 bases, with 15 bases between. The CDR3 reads CATSRARLLPDTEAFF. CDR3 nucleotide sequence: TGTGCCACCAGCAGAGCCAGGCTCCTCCCGGACACTGAAGCTTTCTTT.

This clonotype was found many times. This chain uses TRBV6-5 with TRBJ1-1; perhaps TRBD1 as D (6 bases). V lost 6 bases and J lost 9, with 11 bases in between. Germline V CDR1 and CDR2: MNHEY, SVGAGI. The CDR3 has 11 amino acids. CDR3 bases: TGTGCCAGCAGCGGGGGGCGTAAAGCTTTCTTT. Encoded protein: CASSGGRKAFF.

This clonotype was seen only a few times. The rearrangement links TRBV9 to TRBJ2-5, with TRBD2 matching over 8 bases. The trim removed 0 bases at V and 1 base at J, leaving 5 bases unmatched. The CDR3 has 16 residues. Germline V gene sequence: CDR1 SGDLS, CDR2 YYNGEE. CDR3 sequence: CASSVVSGSPQETQYF. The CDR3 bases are TGTGCCAGCAGCGTAGTAAGCGGGAGCCCCCAAGAGACCCAGTACTTC.

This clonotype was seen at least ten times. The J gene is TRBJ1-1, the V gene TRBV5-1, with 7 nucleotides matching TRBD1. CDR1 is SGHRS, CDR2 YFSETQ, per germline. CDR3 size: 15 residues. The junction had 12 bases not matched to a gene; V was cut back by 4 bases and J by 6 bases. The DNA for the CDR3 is TGCGCCAGCAGCCAAGACAGGGCGGTAGTTTCTGAAGCTTTCTTT. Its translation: CASSQDRAVVSEAFF.

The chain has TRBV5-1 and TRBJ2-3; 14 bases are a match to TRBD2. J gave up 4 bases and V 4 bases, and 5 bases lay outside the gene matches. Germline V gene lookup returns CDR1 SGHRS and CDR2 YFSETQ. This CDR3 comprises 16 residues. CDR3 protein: CASSEGLAGVADTQYF. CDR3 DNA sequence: TGCGCCAGCAGCGAGGGACTAGCGGGAGTCGCAGATACGCAGTATTTT.

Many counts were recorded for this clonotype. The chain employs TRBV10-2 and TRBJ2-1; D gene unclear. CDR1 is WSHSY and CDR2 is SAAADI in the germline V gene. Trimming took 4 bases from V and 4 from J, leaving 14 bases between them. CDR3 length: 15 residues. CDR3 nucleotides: TGCGCCAGCAGTGTGACGACTCTATTTTACAATGAGCAGTTCTTC. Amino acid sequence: CASSVTTLFYNEQFF.

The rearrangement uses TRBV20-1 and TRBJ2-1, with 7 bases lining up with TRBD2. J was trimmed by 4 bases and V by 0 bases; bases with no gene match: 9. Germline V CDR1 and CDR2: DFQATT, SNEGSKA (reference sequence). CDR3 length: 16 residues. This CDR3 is CSARDGILAAYNEQFF. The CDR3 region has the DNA TGCAGTGCTAGAGATGGCATTCTAGCGGCATACAATGAGCAGTTCTTC.

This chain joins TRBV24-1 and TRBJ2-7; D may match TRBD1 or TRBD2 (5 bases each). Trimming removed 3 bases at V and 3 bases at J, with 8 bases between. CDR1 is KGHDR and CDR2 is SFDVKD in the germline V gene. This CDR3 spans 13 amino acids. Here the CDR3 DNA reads TGTGCCACCAGTGATGGGGGAATCTACGAGCAGTACTTC. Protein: CATSDGGIYEQYF.

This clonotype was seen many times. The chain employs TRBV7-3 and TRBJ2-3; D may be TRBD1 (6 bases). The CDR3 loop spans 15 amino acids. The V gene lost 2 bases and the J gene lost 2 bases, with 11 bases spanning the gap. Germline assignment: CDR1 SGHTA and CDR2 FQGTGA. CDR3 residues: CASSLSGTNTDTQYF. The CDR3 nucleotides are TGTGCCAGCAGCTTATCCGGGACAAACACAGATACGCAGTATTTT.

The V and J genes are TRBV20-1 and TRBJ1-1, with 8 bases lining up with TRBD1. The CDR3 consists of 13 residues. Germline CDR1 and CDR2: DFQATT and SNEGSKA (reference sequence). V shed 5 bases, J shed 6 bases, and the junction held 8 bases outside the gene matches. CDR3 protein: CSARWGQDPEAFF. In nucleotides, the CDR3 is TGCAGTGCTCGCTGGGGACAGGACCCTGAAGCTTTCTTT.